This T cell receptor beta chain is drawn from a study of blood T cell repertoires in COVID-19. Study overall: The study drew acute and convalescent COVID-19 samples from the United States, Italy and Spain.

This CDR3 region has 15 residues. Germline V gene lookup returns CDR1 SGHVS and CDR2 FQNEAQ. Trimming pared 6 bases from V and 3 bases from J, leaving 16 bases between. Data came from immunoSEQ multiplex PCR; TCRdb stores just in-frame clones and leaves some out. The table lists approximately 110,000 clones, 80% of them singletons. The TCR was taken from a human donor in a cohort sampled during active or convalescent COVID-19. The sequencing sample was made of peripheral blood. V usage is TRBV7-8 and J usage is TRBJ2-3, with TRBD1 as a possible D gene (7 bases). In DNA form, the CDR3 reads TGTGCCAGCAGGCGGGGACAGATTGAGACAGATACGCAGTATTTT. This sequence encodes CASRRGQIETDTQYF.